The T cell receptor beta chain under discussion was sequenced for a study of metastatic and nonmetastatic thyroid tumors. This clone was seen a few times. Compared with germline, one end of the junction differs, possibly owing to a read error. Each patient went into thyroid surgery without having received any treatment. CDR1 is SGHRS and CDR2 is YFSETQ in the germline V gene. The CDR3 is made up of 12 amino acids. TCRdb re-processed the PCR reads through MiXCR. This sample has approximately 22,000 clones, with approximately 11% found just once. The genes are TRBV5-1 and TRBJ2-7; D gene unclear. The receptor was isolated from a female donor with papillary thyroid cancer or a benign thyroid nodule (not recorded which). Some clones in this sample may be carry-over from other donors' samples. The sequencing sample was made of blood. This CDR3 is CSSSPATCEQYF. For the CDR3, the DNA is TGCTCCAGCAGCCCCGCAACCTGCGAGCAGTACTTC.